Listed here are 9 T cell receptor beta chains from one sample, sequenced in a study of blood T cells in healthy people across ages. Then a second PCR, running about 7 to 11 cycles, was carried out with a sample-barcoded 5' primer and a J-beta primer mix. A single record per CDR3 protein comes from TCRdb applying MiXCR to the 5' RACE reads. The table includes 1.5 million to 2 million distinct CDR3 sequences, roughly 28% detected once. The source material was blood. These receptors originate from a woman between 25 and 40 years old in good health.

This clonotype was recorded many times. The V gene is TRBV20-1, the J gene TRBJ2-1; D might be TRBD1 or TRBD2, each matching 6 bases. The CDR3 extends over 13 amino acids. Germline V CDR1 and CDR2: DFQATT, SNEGSKA (reference sequence). V lost 2 bases to trimming and J lost 9 bases, with 14 bases between them. The CDR3 DNA reads as TGCAGTGCTAGATGGGGGGCGAGGGCTGAGCAGTTCTTC. Translating gives CSARWGARAEQFF.

This sequence joins TRBV5-1 and TRBJ2-7; 10 bases are shared with TRBD1. The CDR3 is 14 amino acids. V dropped 6 bases and J dropped 9; count of bases not matched to a gene: 12. Germline CDR1 is SGHRS and CDR2 is YFSETQ. CDR3 residues: CASTPGTGEDGQYF. DNA of the CDR3: TGCGCCAGCACCCCCGGGACAGGGGAGGACGGGCAGTACTTC.

The J gene is TRBJ1-4, the V gene TRBV12-3 or TRBV12-4; TRBD1 might be the D (5 bases). Trimming took off 7 bases at V and 8 bases at J, with 14 bases between the two ends. The CDR3 totals 13 residues. The CDR3, as DNA: TGTGCCAGCATGGGGGAGGATCGAGAAAAACTGTTTTTT. This gives the protein CASMGEDREKLFF.

In its sample, this clonotype was seen a few times. The chain joins TRBV5-1 to TRBJ1-1; no clear D. V was cut by 9 bases and J by 4 bases, with 16 bases left in between. The CDR3 totals 13 residues. CDR1 SGHRS and CDR2 YFSETQ come from the germline V gene. CDR3 coding DNA: TGCGCCACCGCCGACACTCCTGGCACTGAAGCTTTCTTT. Protein: CATADTPGTEAFF.

Only a few counts were recorded for this clonotype. The V and J genes are TRBV24-1 and TRBJ1-1; the D gene is possibly TRBD1 (6 bases). The V gene's germline CDR1 is KGHDR and CDR2 SFDVKD. V lost 3 bases and J lost 2, with 12 bases in between. The CDR3 totals 15 residues. CDR3 sequence reads: CATSDPRTENTEAFF. In nucleotides, the CDR3 is TGTGCCACCAGTGATCCCAGGACAGAAAACACTGAAGCTTTCTTT.

The V call is TRBV27, the J call TRBJ1-6; 8 nucleotides match TRBD1. CDR1 and CDR2 (germline): MNHEY, SMNVEV (reference sequence). The junction had 16 bases not matched to a gene; V was cut back by 5 bases and J by 4 bases. This CDR3 is 19 amino acids long. The DNA for the CDR3 is TGTGCCAGCAGTCCCCGCGCCTACAGGGGGGCAGAATATAATTCACCCCTCCACTTT. This translates into CASSPRAYRGAEYNSPLHF.

The chain has TRBV3-1 and TRBJ2-5; TRBD1 or TRBD2 may be the D gene (5 bases each). V lost 10 bases, J lost 5 bases, and 20 bases lay in between. Germline CDR1 reads LGHDT; CDR2 reads YNNKEL (reference sequence). CDR3 length: 14 amino acids. CDR3 region: CATVGTPAEETQYF. CDR3 coding DNA: TGTGCCACCGTCGGGACCCCAGCGGAGGAGACCCAGTACTTC.

A single count supports this clonotype. V usage is TRBV7-2 and J usage is TRBJ2-7, with D maybe TRBD2 (5 bases). V was trimmed by 3 bases and J by 7 bases, leaving 16 bases between them. CDR1 and CDR2 (germline): SGHTA, FQGNSA. This CDR3 has 14 amino acids. The CDR3 bases are TGTGCCAGCAGCTTTGGCTCGCAGACTACTGAGCAGTACTTC. Translation gives CASSFGSQTTEQYF.

This clonotype occurred a few times. The chain employs TRBV20-1 and TRBJ2-7; D is ambiguous. The length of the CDR3 is 15 residues. Trimming cost V 0 bases and J 0 bases, with 12 bases left between them. Germline V gene data show CDR1 as DFQATT and CDR2 as SNEGSKA (reference sequence). The CDR3 sequence is CSARDGYMLSYEQYF. In DNA form, the CDR3 reads TGCAGTGCTAGAGATGGATACATGCTCTCCTACGAGCAGTACTTC.